A selection of T cell receptor beta chains follows, all from one sample in a study of naive and memory T cell subsets. A single record per CDR3 protein comes from TCRdb applying MiXCR to the UMI-ligation and nested PCR reads. Here the sample spans roughly 14,000 distinct CDR3 sequences, 4% to 6.5% being singletons. The sample in question was skin, obtained from a tuberculin skin test site. These receptors came from an adult in good health. Each CDR3 is given with its conserved first and last residue. The order of the fields is D gene, J gene, V gene, clone size, CDR3 protein, CDR3 DNA. A D gene is named only where the DNA matches it firmly. Clone size is shown for a subset of rows, as once, few, many or a class of expanded clone.

>.|TRBJ2-6|TRBV2|many
CASIGTGSLRSGANVLTF
TGTGCCAGCATCGGAACAGGCTCCCTCAGGTCGGGGGCCAACGTCCTGACTTTC
>TRBD1|TRBJ1-2|TRBV29-1|many
CSARTGTDYTF
TGCAGCGCCCGGACAGGTACAGACTACACCTTC
>.|TRBJ2-5|TRBV7-2|medium-sized
CASSLARAGVFF
TGTGCCAGCAGCTTAGCTCGCGCCGGGGTATTCTTC
>.|TRBJ1-2|TRBV15|many
CATSRDGKGIYGYTF
TGTGCCACCAGCAGAGACGGGAAGGGGATCTATGGCTACACCTTC
>TRBD1|TRBJ2-7|TRBV5-1|many
CASSRTGNYEQYF
TGCGCCAGCAGCAGGACAGGGAACTACGAGCAGTACTTC
>.|TRBJ2-7|TRBV30|many
CAWSSQGPYEQYF
TGTGCCTGGAGTTCCCAGGGACCTTACGAGCAGTACTTC
>.|TRBJ1-1|TRBV21-1|many
CASRWNTEAFF
TGTGCCAGCCGATGGAACACTGAAGCTTTCTTT
>.|TRBJ2-3|TRBV11-3|many
CASSPASTDTQYF
TGTGCCAGCAGCCCCGCTTCGACAGATACGCAGTATTTT
>.|TRBJ1-6|TRBV2|many
CASSGGREGSYNSPLHF
TGTGCCAGCAGTGGGGGACGGGAGGGCTCCTATAATTCACCCCTCCACTTT
>TRBD1|TRBJ2-6|TRBV7-9|.
CASSRTGGVSGANVLTF
TGTGCCAGCAGCCGGACAGGGGGAGTCTCTGGGGCCAACGTCCTGACTTTC
>.|TRBJ2-1|TRBV5-6|many
CASSQGLGWGEQFF
TGTGCCAGCAGCCAAGGTTTAGGGTGGGGTGAGCAGTTCTTC
>TRBD1|TRBJ2-7|TRBV11-2|many
CASSPRQGIGEQYF
TGTGCCAGCAGCCCGAGACAGGGTATAGGGGAGCAGTACTTC
>.|TRBJ1-5|TRBV2|few
CASSGTGARQPQHF
TGTGCCAGCAGTGGGACGGGGGCGAGGCAGCCCCAGCATTTT
>.|TRBJ1-4|TRBV19|few
CASTQRGRTNEKLFF
TGTGCCAGTACCCAAAGAGGGAGAACTAATGAAAAACTGTTTTTT
>TRBD2|TRBJ2-3|TRBV5-1|medium-sized
CASSLSTSGEPTDTQYF
TGCGCCAGCAGCTTGTCGACTAGCGGGGAACCCACAGATACGCAGTATTTT
>.|TRBJ2-7|TRBV21-1|.
CASSKSIRDRGTYEQYF
TGTGCCAGCAGCAAATCGATCCGGGACAGGGGGACCTACGAGCAGTACTTC
>.|TRBJ1-5|TRBV20-1|few
CSARGGPNQPQHF
TGCAGTGCTAGAGGGGGACCAAATCAGCCCCAGCATTTT
>.|TRBJ2-3|TRBV5-1|many
CASKWGTDTQYF
TGCGCCAGCAAATGGGGAACAGATACGCAGTATTTT
>.|TRBJ1-1|TRBV4-3|.
CASSQDNSRGNTEAFF
TGCGCCAGCAGCCAAGATAACAGCAGAGGGAACACTGAAGCTTTCTTT
>TRBD1|TRBJ1-4|TRBV4-2|many
CASSSHRGGSDQKLFF
TGTGCCAGCAGCTCCCACAGGGGCGGATCCGATCAAAAACTGTTTTTT
>TRBD2|TRBJ2-1|TRBV5-5|many
CASSLPPGLVNEQFF
TGTGCCAGCAGCCTACCCCCGGGACTAGTGAATGAGCAGTTCTTC
>.|TRBJ2-1|TRBV4-1|many
CASSQSTGLGPNEQFF
TGCGCCAGCAGCCAAAGCACAGGGTTAGGTCCCAATGAGCAGTTCTTC
>.|TRBJ1-1|TRBV7-9|.
CASNREAEAFF
TGTGCCAGCAACCGTGAGGCTGAAGCTTTCTTT
>TRBD2|TRBJ2-6|TRBV29-1|many
CSVAGLASGANVLTF
TGCAGCGTTGCGGGACTAGCTTCTGGGGCCAACGTCCTGACTTTC